This TCR beta chain was captured by sequencing in a study of OX40 agonist ivuxolimab in advanced cancers. Turning to the study itself: People who had prior anti-PD-1, anti-PD-L1 or anti-CTLA-4 therapy could take part, and less than 50% had some.

Study results and limitations: In the 0.1 to 3.0 mg/kg range, CD4+ and CD8+ blood T cells had expanded clonally by week 6. Low clonal expansion, among the lowest seen, marked partial responders at 0.1-3.0 mg/kg.

For this clone: Its specificity is not known.

Sequenced by immunoSEQ multiplex PCR; TCRdb stores in-frame clones only, minus some. The sample has about 79,000 clones, about nine tenths seen once. The CDR3 totals 13 residues. V was clipped by 0 bases and J by 3 bases, with 6 bases between them. Germline V CDR1 and CDR2: MNHEY, SVGAGI. This chain connects TRBV6-5 to TRBJ2-7; D gene ambiguous. This TCR came from an adult with an advanced solid tumor such as melanoma, head and neck, liver or kidney cancer. The sample in question was CD4+ or CD8+ T cells sorted from blood, obtained in a trial of the OX40 agonist ivuxolimab. CDR3 amino acids: CASSYSTDYEQYF. The CDR3 DNA reads as TGTGCCAGCAGTTACTCGACTGACTACGAGCAGTACTTC.